This entry describes one T cell receptor beta chain. Its antigen is undetermined. Per germline, CDR1 SGHDN and CDR2 FVKESK. J lost 4 bases, V lost 5 bases, and 11 bases had no gene match. The CDR3 contains 16 residues. The data were produced by immunoSEQ multiplex PCR, yet TCRdb's version contains in-frame clones alone and is incomplete. The sample yields over 150,000 clones, about 89% seen once. These data are taken from a study of cytomegalovirus exposure and HLA in healthy donors. As for the study in general: The approximately 670 first-cohort repertoires and the roughly 120 validation repertoires shared the same platform, a later analysis reported. Regarding the study as a whole: High sensitivity and specificity were reportedly achieved when the classifier diagnosed cytomegalovirus status. There were some public TCRs occurring in many donors, but most TCR sequences were rare. The study put some 150 TCR beta chains on its list as cytomegalovirus-associated.

Sequencing was carried out using PBMCs. The chain has TRBV14 and TRBJ1-2, with 9 bases matching TRBD1. The receptor was isolated from a woman aged 18-29 years in good health and CMV-seropositive. The CDR3 spells CASSGYRQGGSYGYTF. CDR3 nucleotides: TGTGCCAGCAGCGGATATAGACAGGGGGGTTCCTATGGCTACACCTTC.